This note documents a single T cell receptor beta chain sequence. Assay: immunoSEQ multiplex PCR; the TCRdb copy retains only in-frame clones and omits some. Of roughly 650,000 clones in the sample, about 95% were seen once. V lost 1 base, J lost 4 bases, and 7 bases lay in between. The CDR3 runs to 13 residues. In germline, CDR1 is SGHAT, CDR2 FQDESV (reference sequence). The data were taken from a study of shared clonotypes between healthy human individuals. Naive CD8 cells lacked CD45RO and underwent positive selection for CCR7, leaving out terminally differentiated effector memory CD45RA+ cells. Sequenced material: naive CD8+ T cells sorted from blood. The sequence was obtained from a woman in her 30s in good health. The rearrangement joins TRBV11-1 to TRBJ2-5, with D tentatively TRBD1 (5 bases). The CDR3 is CASSLVGVETQYF. The CDR3 DNA reads as TGTGCCAGCAGCTTAGTAGGGGTAGAGACCCAGTACTTC.